This T cell receptor (beta chain) was recorded in a study of early T cells in non-severe SARS-CoV-2 infection. The table lists this clonotype with many counts. From the 5' RACE reads, TCRdb called clonotypes with MiXCR, one entry per CDR3 protein. This table holds approximately 35,000 distinct CDR3 sequences, around 5.7% found once. The V and J ends lost 5 bases and 4 bases respectively, with 25 bases between them. The CDR3 contains 17 residues. CDR1 is DFQATT, CDR2 SNEGSKA, per germline (reference sequence). The sample consisted of whole blood. This receptor was identified in an adult who was a healthcare worker with PCR-confirmed SARS-CoV-2 infection or an uninfected control (not recorded which). The chain joins TRBV20-1 to TRBJ2-3, with D tentatively TRBD1 or TRBD2 (5 bases each). In DNA form, the CDR3 reads TGCAGTGCTCTTCATAGATCCGGGACCTTCGGGCCAGATACGCAGTATTTT. Amino acids: CSALHRSGTFGPDTQYF.